The present entry profiles one T cell receptor beta chain with its context. These data come from a study of technical replicates of blood from four donors. Assay used: immunoSEQ multiplex PCR; TCRdb lists only in-frame clones, some missing. The sample records 87,000 or so clones, around 93% being singletons. Sample: T cells isolated from PBMCs. The TCR sequence derives from a human donor in good health.

The CDR3: CASSLGGRTEAFF. CDR3 nucleotide sequence: TGTGCCAGCAGCTTAGGAGGGAGGACTGAAGCTTTCTTT. The chain has TRBV7-8 and TRBJ1-1; D gene ambiguous. CDR1 is SGHVS, CDR2 FQNEAQ, per germline. CDR3 length: 13 amino acids. With 1 base removed from V and 5 bases from J, the gap between germline ends came to 8 bases.